This TCR beta chain was captured in a study of T cells in Graves' hyperthyroidism and ophthalmopathy. Points from the study as a whole: Among thyroid clonotypes expanded above 0.001, most also appeared in blood.

Trimming pared 0 bases from V and 6 bases from J, leaving 15 bases between. CDR3 length equals 15 residues. Germline V gene sequence: CDR1 DFQATT, CDR2 SNEGSKA (reference sequence). Concerning this clonotype: The antigen remains unidentified.

Patients having uncontrolled infection, another autoimmune disease, pregnancy or lactation were not included. A sample of blood taken at first hyperthyroidism diagnosis preceded any ophthalmopathy symptoms. The PBMCs were taken from under 12 ml of fresh peripheral blood. Amplification of TCR beta CDR3 regions used RNA as the template. First-round RT-PCR with HTBI primers amplified the TCR CDR3 region. From the multiplex PCR reads, TCRdb called clonotypes with MiXCR, one entry per CDR3 protein. The table records 730,000 or so distinct CDR3 sequences, about 19% of them present only once. The sequenced material came from blood. This TCR was sampled from a woman in her 50s with Graves' hyperthyroidism that later progressed to Graves' ophthalmopathy. The rearrangement links TRBV20-1 to TRBJ2-1, with D possibly TRBD1 on 6 matching bases. CDR3 bases: TGCAGTGCTAGAGAGACGGTCACAGGGTTCAATGAGCAGTTCTTC. The encoded protein is CSARETVTGFNEQFF.